This record looks at one TCR beta chain sequence and its context. The record originates from a study of control samples from healthy donors and cancer patients. TCRdb's copy holds only in-frame clones and misses some; the assay was immunoSEQ multiplex PCR. Here the sample spans approximately 150,000 clones, 92% being singletons. Per the germline V gene, CDR1 is SQVTM and CDR2 is ANQGSEA. The CDR3 is made up of 12 amino acids. V shed 7 bases and J 2 bases; nucleotides not matched to a gene: 5. V usage is TRBV29-1 and J usage is TRBJ2-7; 7 nucleotides agree with TRBD1. Sequenced: blood. This receptor was obtained from a woman aged 25 to 45 in good health. The CDR3: CSALGQTYEQYF. In DNA, the CDR3 is TGCAGCGCGCTGGGACAGACCTACGAGCAGTACTTC.